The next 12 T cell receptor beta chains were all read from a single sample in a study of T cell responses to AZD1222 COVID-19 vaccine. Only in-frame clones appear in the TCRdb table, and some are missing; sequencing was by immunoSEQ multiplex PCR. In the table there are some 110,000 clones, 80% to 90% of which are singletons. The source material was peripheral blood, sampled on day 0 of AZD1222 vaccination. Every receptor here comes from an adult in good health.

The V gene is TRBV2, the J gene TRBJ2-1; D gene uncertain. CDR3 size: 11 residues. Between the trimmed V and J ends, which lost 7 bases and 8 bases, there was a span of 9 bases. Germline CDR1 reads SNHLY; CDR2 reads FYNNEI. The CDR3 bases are TGTGCCAGCACCCAGAACTATGAGCAGTTCTTC. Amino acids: CASTQNYEQFF.

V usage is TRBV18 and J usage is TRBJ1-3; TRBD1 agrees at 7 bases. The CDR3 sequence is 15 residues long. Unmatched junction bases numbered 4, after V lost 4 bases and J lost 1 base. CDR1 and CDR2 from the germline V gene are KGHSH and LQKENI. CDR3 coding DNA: TGTGCCAGCTCACACAGGGGTACGTCTGGAAACACCATATATTTT. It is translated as CASSHRGTSGNTIYF. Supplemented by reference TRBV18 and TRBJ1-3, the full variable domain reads NAGVMQNPRHLVRRRGQEARLRCSPMKGHSHVYWYRQLPEEGLKFMVYLQKENIIDESGMPKERFSAEFPKEGPSILRIQQVVRGDSAAYFCASSHRGTSGNTIYFGEGSWLTVV.

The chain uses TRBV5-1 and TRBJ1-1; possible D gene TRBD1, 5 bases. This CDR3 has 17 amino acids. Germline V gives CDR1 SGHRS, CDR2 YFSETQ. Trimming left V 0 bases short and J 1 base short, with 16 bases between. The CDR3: CASSLGPGGGTNTEAFF. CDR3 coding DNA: TGCGCCAGCAGCTTGGGGCCTGGGGGAGGGACGAACACTGAAGCTTTCTTT.

CDR3 loop: CASSLDGYGASEQYF. DNA of the CDR3: TGTGCCAGCAGCTTAGATGGGTATGGGGCTTCCGAGCAGTACTTC. V usage is TRBV7-2 and J usage is TRBJ2-7, with a possible D match to TRBD1 (5 bases). The CDR3 runs to 15 residues. V was clipped by 1 base and J by 6 bases, with 16 bases between them. The germline CDR1 and CDR2 sequences are SGHTA and FQGNSA.

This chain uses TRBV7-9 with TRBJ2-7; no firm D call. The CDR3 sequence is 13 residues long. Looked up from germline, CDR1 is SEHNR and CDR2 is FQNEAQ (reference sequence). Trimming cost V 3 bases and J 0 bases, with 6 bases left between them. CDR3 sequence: CASSFVTSYEQYF. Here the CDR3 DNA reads TGTGCCAGCAGCTTTGTCACCTCCTACGAGCAGTACTTC.

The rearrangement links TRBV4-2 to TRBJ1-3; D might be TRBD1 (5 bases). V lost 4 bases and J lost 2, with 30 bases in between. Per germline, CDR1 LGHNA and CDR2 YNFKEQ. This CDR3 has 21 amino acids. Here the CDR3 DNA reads TGTGCCAGCAGCCGCCAACTTGAGGGGAACGTGGGACTTACTACTGGAAACACCATATATTTT. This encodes CASSRQLEGNVGLTTGNTIYF.

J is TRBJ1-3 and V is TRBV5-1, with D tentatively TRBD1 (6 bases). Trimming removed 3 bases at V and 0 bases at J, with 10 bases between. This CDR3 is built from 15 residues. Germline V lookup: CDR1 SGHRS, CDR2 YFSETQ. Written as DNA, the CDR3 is TGCGCCAGCAGCTCCACAGGGTTCTCTGGAAACACCATATATTTT. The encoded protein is CASSSTGFSGNTIYF.

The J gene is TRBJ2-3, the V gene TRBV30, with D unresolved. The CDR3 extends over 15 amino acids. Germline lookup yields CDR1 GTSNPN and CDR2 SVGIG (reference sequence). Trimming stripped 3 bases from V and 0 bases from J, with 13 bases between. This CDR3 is CAWRSGQSSTDTQYF. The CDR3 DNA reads TGTGCCTGGAGGTCCGGCCAAAGCAGCACAGATACGCAGTATTTT.

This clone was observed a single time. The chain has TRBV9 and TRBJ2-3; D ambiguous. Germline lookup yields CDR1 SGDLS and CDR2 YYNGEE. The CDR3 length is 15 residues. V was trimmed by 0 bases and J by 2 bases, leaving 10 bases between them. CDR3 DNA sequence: TGTGCCAGCAGCGTAGAGGCTCGGGCCACAGATACGCAGTATTTT. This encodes CASSVEARATDTQYF.

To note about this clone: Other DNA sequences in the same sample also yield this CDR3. The CDR3 nucleotides are TGTGCCAGCAGCTCGGGGACAGGCGTCACAGATACGCAGTATTTT. Encoded protein: CASSSGTGVTDTQYF. The genes are TRBV7-3 and TRBJ2-3; the match to TRBD1 covers 8 bases. Unmatched junction bases numbered 5, after V lost 4 bases and J lost 2 bases. Germline assignment: CDR1 SGHTA and CDR2 FQGTGA. The CDR3 is 15 residues long.

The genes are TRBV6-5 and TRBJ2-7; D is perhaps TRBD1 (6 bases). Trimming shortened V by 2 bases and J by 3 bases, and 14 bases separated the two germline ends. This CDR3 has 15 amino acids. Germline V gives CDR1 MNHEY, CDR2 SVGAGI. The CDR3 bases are TGTGCCAGCAGTTACCCGTCAGGGGCTCTCTACGAGCAGTACTTC. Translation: CASSYPSGALYEQYF.

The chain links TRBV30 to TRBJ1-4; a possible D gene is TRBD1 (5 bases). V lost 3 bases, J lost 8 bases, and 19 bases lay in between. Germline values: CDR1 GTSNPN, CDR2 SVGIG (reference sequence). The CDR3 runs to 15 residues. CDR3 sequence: CAWSLVGTVEEKLFF. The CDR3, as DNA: TGTGCCTGGAGCCTGGTTGGGACGGTTGAGGAAAAACTGTTTTTT.